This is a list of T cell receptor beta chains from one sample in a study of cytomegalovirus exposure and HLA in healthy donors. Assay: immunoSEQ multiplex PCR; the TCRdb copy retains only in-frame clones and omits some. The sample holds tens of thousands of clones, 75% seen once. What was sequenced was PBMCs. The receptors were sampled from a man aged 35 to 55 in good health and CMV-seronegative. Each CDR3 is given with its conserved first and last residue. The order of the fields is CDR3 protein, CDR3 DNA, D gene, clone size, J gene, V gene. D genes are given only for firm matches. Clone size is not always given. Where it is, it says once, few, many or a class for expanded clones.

CAISGRWAHEAFF | TGTGCCATCAGTGGCCGTTGGGCGCATGAAGCTTTCTTT | . | . | TRBJ1-1 | TRBV10-3
CASTGQGDYGYTF | TGCGCCAGCACGGGACAGGGAGACTATGGCTACACCTTC | TRBD1 | . | TRBJ1-2 | TRBV4-1
CASRRGLGNEQFF | TGTGCCAGCAGACGAGGGTTGGGAAATGAGCAGTTCTTC | . | . | TRBJ2-1 | TRBV2
CASSSRPGPYEQYF | TGTGCCAGCAGCTCCCGCCCAGGTCCCTACGAGCAGTACTTC | . | . | TRBJ2-7 | TRBV7-8
CASSFRTSGRAGETQYF | TGTGCCAGCAGTTTCCGGACTAGCGGGAGGGCCGGGGAGACCCAGTACTTC | TRBD2 | . | TRBJ2-5 | TRBV27
CASSSTQGSEQYF | TGTGCCAGCAGCAGCACCCAGGGATCCGAGCAGTACTTC | . | few | TRBJ2-7 | TRBV7-8
CASSYAGIYNEQFF | TGTGCCAGCAGCTATGCGGGAATCTACAATGAGCAGTTCTTC | . | . | TRBJ2-1 | TRBV7-3
CASSGGGDRDLEQYF | TGTGCCAGCAGCGGGGGAGGGGACAGGGACCTCGAGCAGTACTTC | TRBD1 | . | TRBJ2-7 | TRBV9
CASSSQYATGVPNEQFF | TGTGCCAGCAGTTCCCAATACGCGACAGGAGTCCCCAATGAGCAGTTCTTC | . | . | TRBJ2-1 | TRBV27
CASTREDTQYF | TGTGCCAGTACCCGGGAAGATACGCAGTATTTT | . | . | TRBJ2-3 | TRBV19